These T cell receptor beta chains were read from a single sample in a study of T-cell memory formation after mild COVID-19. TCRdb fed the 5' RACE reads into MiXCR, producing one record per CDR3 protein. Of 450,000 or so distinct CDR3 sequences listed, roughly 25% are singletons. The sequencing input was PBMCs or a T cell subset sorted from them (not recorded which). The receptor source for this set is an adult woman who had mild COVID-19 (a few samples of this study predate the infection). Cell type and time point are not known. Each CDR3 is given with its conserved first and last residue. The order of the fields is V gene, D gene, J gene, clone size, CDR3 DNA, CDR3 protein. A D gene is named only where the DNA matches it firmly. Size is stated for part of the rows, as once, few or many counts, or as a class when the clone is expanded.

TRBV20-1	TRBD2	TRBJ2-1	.	TGCAGTGCCCTTACGGGCGGGGGGGCTGGTAATGAGCAGTTCTTC	CSALTGGGAGNEQFF
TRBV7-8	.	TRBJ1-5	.	TGTGCCAGCAGCCCAAACCCCGGGGTTAGCAATCAGCCCCAGCATTTT	CASSPNPGVSNQPQHF
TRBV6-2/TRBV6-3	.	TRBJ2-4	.	TGTGCCAGCGGACGGGCAAGAAACATTCAGTACTTC	CASGRARNIQYF
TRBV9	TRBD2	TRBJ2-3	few	TGTGCCAGCAGCCCGACTAGCGGGGGAAGCACAGATACGCAGTATTTT	CASSPTSGGSTDTQYF
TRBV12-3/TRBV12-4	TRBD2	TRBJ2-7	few	TGTGCCAGCAGTCGGGGACTAGCGGGAGTCTACGAGCAGTACTTC	CASSRGLAGVYEQYF
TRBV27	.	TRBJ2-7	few	TGTGCCAGCAGTTATGGCGACAACTACGAGCAGTACTTC	CASSYGDNYEQYF
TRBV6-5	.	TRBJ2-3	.	TGTGCCAGCAGTTACTCGGAAGCGACTAGCACAGATACGCAGTATTTT	CASSYSEATSTDTQYF
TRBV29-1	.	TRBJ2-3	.	TGCAGCGTTGGTACCCACGCGGGACTCACAGATACGCAGTATTTT	CSVGTHAGLTDTQYF
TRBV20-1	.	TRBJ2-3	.	TGCAGTGCTAGAGTTCCCGCAGGGTGGAGGAGCACAGATACGCAGTATTTT	CSARVPAGWRSTDTQYF
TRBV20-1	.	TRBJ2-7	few	TGCAGTGCTAGGACAGGGAGGTCCTACGAGCAGTACTTC	CSARTGRSYEQYF
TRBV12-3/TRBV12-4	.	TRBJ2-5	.	TGTGCCAGCGCAGGGGCCCAAGAGACCCAGTACTTC	CASAGAQETQYF
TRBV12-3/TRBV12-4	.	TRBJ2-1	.	TGTGCCAGCAGTTTATTTCTGCCCAGCTCCTACAATGAGCAGTTCTTC	CASSLFLPSSYNEQFF
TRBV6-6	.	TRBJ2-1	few	TGTGCCAGCAGGGTTGGAATGGCAGGGGAGCAGTTCTTC	CASRVGMAGEQFF
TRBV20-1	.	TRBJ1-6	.	TGCAGTGCTAGACGGGATAATTCACCCCTCCACTTT	CSARRDNSPLHF
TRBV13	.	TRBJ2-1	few	TGTGCCAGCAGCGGGGAGGGGGCTCCCCACAATGAGCAGTTCTTC	CASSGEGAPHNEQFF
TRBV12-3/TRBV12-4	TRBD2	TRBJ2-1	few	TGTGCCAGCAGTTTGTGGCTAGCGGGAGGGCCGGGCAATGAGCAGTTCTTC	CASSLWLAGGPGNEQFF
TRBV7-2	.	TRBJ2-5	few	TGTGCCAGCGGCGATTGGGGGACCCAGTACTTC	CASGDWGTQYF
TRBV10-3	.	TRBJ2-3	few	TGTGCCATCAAAGGACCACCCGAGGGGGATACGCAGTATTTT	CAIKGPPEGDTQYF
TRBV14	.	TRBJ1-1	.	TGTGCCAGCAGCCACATACAGGGAATGGAGACTGAAGCTTTCTTT	CASSHIQGMETEAFF
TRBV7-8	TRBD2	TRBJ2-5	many	TGTGCCAGTGCGGGACTAGCGGAGCAAGAGACCCAGTACTTC	CASAGLAEQETQYF
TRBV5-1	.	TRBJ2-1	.	TGCGCCAGCAGCGCCAGAGCGTACGGAGATAGCAATGAGCAGTTCTTC	CASSARAYGDSNEQFF
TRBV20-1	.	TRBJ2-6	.	TGCAGTGCTAGAGTTAGGACGGCTGGGGCCAACGTCCTGACTTTC	CSARVRTAGANVLTF